This T cell receptor beta chain was recovered during a study of blood T cell repertoires in COVID-19. The CDR3 spans 15 residues. V dropped 0 bases and J dropped 0 bases, with 8 bases sitting between them. Germline V lookup: CDR1 MNHEY, CDR2 SVGAGI. The method was immunoSEQ multiplex PCR; TCRdb's version includes in-frame clones alone and lacks a portion of them. The sample lists 170,000 or so clones; approximately 83% were seen once. The receptor's source is a man aged 45-60 years with active or convalescent COVID-19. The sample comprised peripheral blood. The V call is TRBV6-5, the J call TRBJ1-1, with D unclear. The CDR3 DNA is TGTGCCAGCAGTTACTCGACCGGGGTGAACACTGAAGCTTTCTTT. Translation gives CASSYSTGVNTEAFF.